Below are 13 T cell receptor beta chains sequenced from a single sample in a study of primary melanoma T cells and metastatic recurrence. Generated by immunoSEQ multiplex PCR, the TCRdb table keeps only in-frame clones and is missing some. The sample lists approximately 1,500 clones, more than 85% occurring once. Source material: melanoma tumor tissue. The receptors originated from a human donor with melanoma.

The rearrangement links TRBV7-4 to TRBJ1-6; 8 nucleotides line up with TRBD1. The CDR3 has 15 residues. Germline-derived CDR1 and CDR2 are SGHVT and SQSDAQ. V was clipped by 5 bases and J by 6 bases; unmatched bases: 6. The CDR3 loop is CASSPGQAFNSPLHF. CDR3 bases: TGTGCCAGCAGCCCGGGACAGGCCTTTAATTCACCCCTCCACTTT.

V and J are TRBV11-3 and TRBJ2-7; 8 bases align to TRBD1. The trim removed 4 bases at V and 2 bases at J, leaving 4 bases unmatched. The CDR3 has 14 residues. CDR1 and CDR2 from the germline V gene are SGHNT and YENEEA. Here the CDR3 DNA reads TGTGCCAGCAGCTACGGACAGGGAACCTACGAGCAGTACTTC. This sequence encodes CASSYGQGTYEQYF.

V and J are TRBV9 and TRBJ1-2, with TRBD1 identical over 7 bases. The CDR3 spans 16 residues. V was pared by 0 bases and J by 8 bases, with 13 bases of the junction left unmatched. Germline CDR1 and CDR2: SGDLS and YYNGEE. The CDR3 sequence is CASSVDGGQKIWGYTF. The CDR3 DNA reads as TGTGCCAGCAGCGTAGACGGGGGACAGAAAATATGGGGCTACACCTTC.

The genes are TRBV19 and TRBJ1-2, with D unclear. CDR1 is LNHDA and CDR2 is SQIVND in the germline V gene (reference sequence). The CDR3 is made up of 14 amino acids. Trimming took off 4 bases at V and 6 bases at J, with 15 bases between the two ends. The CDR3, as DNA: TGTGCCAGTAGTACCCGGGCGACACTTCATGGCTACACCTTC. It translates to CASSTRATLHGYTF.

The chain recombines TRBV30 with TRBJ1-1; 7 bases match TRBD1. The CDR3 contains 13 residues. The germline V gene encodes CDR1 GTSNPN and CDR2 SVGIG (reference sequence). Germline trimming cut 2 bases from V and 1 base from J; bases unmatched to any gene: 1. This CDR3 reads CAWSWTGNTEAFF. The CDR3, as DNA: TGTGCCTGGAGTTGGACAGGGAACACTGAAGCTTTCTTT.

The chain employs TRBV6-8 and TRBJ2-3; maybe TRBD1 (5 bases). The germline V and J ends were trimmed by 2 bases and 3 bases, with 12 bases remaining between them. The CDR3 has 15 residues. Germline CDR1 reads MNHGY; CDR2 reads SAAAGT. The CDR3 reads CASSYAGWRTDTQYF. DNA of the CDR3: TGTGCCAGCAGTTACGCAGGGTGGAGAACAGATACGCAGTATTTT.

The rearrangement uses TRBV11-3 and TRBJ2-1, with 14 positions matching TRBD2. Germline CDR1 SGHNT, CDR2 YENEEA. This CDR3 is 14 amino acids long. With V trimmed by 4 bases and J by 15 bases, 8 bases remained unmatched. CDR3 region: CASSSGTSGSWAFF. CDR3 sequence (DNA): TGTGCCAGCAGCTCCGGGACTAGCGGGAGTTGGGCGTTCTTC.

The V gene is TRBV11-3, the J gene TRBJ2-5; D is possibly TRBD2 (5 bases). The CDR3 is made up of 14 amino acids. V lost 5 bases, J lost 5 bases, and 15 bases lay in between. Per germline, CDR1 SGHNT and CDR2 YENEEA. This CDR3 reads CASSPGWVRETQYF. The CDR3 DNA is TGTGCCAGCAGCCCGGGGTGGGTCCGCGAGACCCAGTACTTC.

The chain couples TRBV11-3 to TRBJ2-3; D gene uncertain. The CDR3 sequence is 15 residues long. CDR1 is SGHNT, CDR2 YENEEA, per germline. V was trimmed by 5 bases and J by 6 bases, leaving 18 bases between them. This CDR3 is CASSDQAASSDTQYF. DNA for the CDR3: TGTGCCAGCAGCGACCAGGCGGCCTCCTCTGATACGCAGTATTTT.

The chain employs TRBV11-3 and TRBJ2-5; the D is unclear. Germline V gene lookup returns CDR1 SGHNT and CDR2 YENEEA. The CDR3 length is 14 residues. Trimming stripped 1 base from V and 6 bases from J, with 12 bases between. CDR3 bases: TGTGCCAGCAGCTTAGGAGCGAGTGTACAGACCCAGTACTTC. Translated, it gives CASSLGASVQTQYF.

The CDR3 nucleotides read TGTGCCAGCAGCTTAAGGGGGGTAACTAATGAAAAACTGTTTTTT. It specifies CASSLRGVTNEKLFF. This chain connects TRBV11-3 to TRBJ1-4, with D maybe TRBD1 (6 bases). The germline V gene encodes CDR1 SGHNT and CDR2 YENEEA. V was clipped by 2 bases and J by 1 base, with 8 bases between them. This CDR3 is built from 15 residues.

In DNA, the CDR3 is TGTGCCAGCAGCCAACACACAGGGACAGAAGCTTTCTTT. Protein sequence: CASSQHTGTEAFF. V and J are TRBV16 and TRBJ1-1; TRBD1 might be the D (6 bases). The V end lost 2 bases, the J end lost 8 bases, and 12 bases lay between the germline ends. The CDR3 is 13 residues long. Per the germline V gene, CDR1 is KGHSY and CDR2 is FQNENV.

The chain links TRBV10-3 to TRBJ2-2; TRBD2 agrees at 9 bases. The CDR3 has 17 amino acids. The V segment lost 2 bases and the J segment 2 bases; nucleotides outside the gene matches: 6. Germline loops: CDR1 ENHRY, CDR2 SYGVKD. The CDR3: CAISEVSGGVNTGELFF. CDR3 DNA sequence: TGTGCCATCAGTGAGGTTAGCGGGGGTGTAAACACCGGGGAGCTGTTTTTT.